One and the same sample provided the 26 T cell receptor beta chains below, sequenced in a study of T cells in Graves' hyperthyroidism and ophthalmopathy. Amplification of TCR beta CDR3 regions used RNA as the template. A first-round RT-PCR of the TCR CDR3 used the HTBI primer set. MiXCR, run by TCRdb on the multiplex PCR reads, gives a single entry per CDR3 protein. The sample carries hundreds of thousands of distinct CDR3 sequences, around 25% recorded once. Material: blood. All receptors derive from a man between 40 and 49 years old with Graves' hyperthyroidism that later progressed to Graves' ophthalmopathy.

Note on this clonotype: A much more abundant neighbour one base away suggests this may be a read error. CDR3 loop: CAWSLNVRENQPQHF. The CDR3 nucleotides are TGTGCCTGGAGTCTGAACGTTCGGGAGAATCAGCCCCAGCATTTT. V usage is TRBV30 and J usage is TRBJ1-5; D is unclear. V lost 2 bases to trimming and J lost 4 bases, with 15 bases between them. Germline values: CDR1 GTSNPN, CDR2 SVGIG (reference sequence). The CDR3 is made up of 15 amino acids.

This clonotype was picked up many times. This rearrangement joins TRBV6-5 to TRBJ1-5; TRBD1 might be the D (5 bases). The CDR3 extends over 17 amino acids. V lost 5 bases, J lost 3 bases, and 20 bases lay in between. Germline V gene sequence: CDR1 MNHEY, CDR2 SVGAGI. DNA for the CDR3: TGTGCCAGCAGTCCCCGGTCAGGGCGCGGGTACAATCAGCCCCAGCATTTT. This codes for CASSPRSGRGYNQPQHF.

This clonotype has a count of ten or more. The rearrangement links TRBV13 to TRBJ2-5; possible D gene TRBD2, 5 bases. The CDR3 runs 15 residues. V dropped 2 bases and J dropped 5 bases, with 15 bases sitting between them. In germline, CDR1 is PRHDT, CDR2 FYEKMQ (reference sequence). CDR3 sequence (DNA): TGTGCCAGCAGCTTAATCGGAGGAACGGAGGAGACCCAGTACTTC. This gives the protein CASSLIGGTEETQYF.

This clonotype was counted a few times. Here the CDR3 DNA reads TGCGCCAGCAGCTACACCGGGACAGGGATGGGCTATGGCTACACCTTC. The encoded protein is CASSYTGTGMGYGYTF. The chain uses TRBV5-1 and TRBJ1-2; 9 nucleotides agree with TRBD1. V was clipped by 3 bases and J by 4 bases; unmatched bases: 10. CDR3 length: 16 residues. Per germline, CDR1 SGHRS and CDR2 YFSETQ.

This clonotype was counted only a few times. The chain recombines TRBV20-1 with TRBJ1-1; possibly TRBD1 for D (5 bases). The CDR3 is made up of 15 amino acids. Germline lookup yields CDR1 DFQATT and CDR2 SNEGSKA (reference sequence). V shed 3 bases and J shed 0 bases, with 14 bases lying between them. The DNA for the CDR3 is TGCAGTGCTAGGGTATCGGGACTCATGAACACTGAAGCTTTCTTT. Encoded protein: CSARVSGLMNTEAFF.

This clonotype was seen more than once but under ten times. This rearrangement joins TRBV11-1 to TRBJ2-7, with D tentatively TRBD2 (6 bases). The CDR3 spans 13 residues. V lost 1 base and J lost 7, with 11 bases in between. Germline CDR1 and CDR2: SGHAT and FQDESV (reference sequence). The CDR3 spells CASSLDGGSEQYF. CDR3 nucleotides: TGTGCCAGCAGCTTAGACGGAGGGAGTGAGCAGTACTTC.

In regard to this clonotype: This clone may be a read error of a much larger clone one base away. The chain couples TRBV2 to TRBJ2-5, with D tentatively TRBD2 (6 bases). The length of the CDR3 is 15 residues. Looked up from germline, CDR1 is SNHLY and CDR2 is FYNNEI. Trimming removed 6 bases at V and 7 bases at J, with 21 bases between. CDR3 sequence (DNA): TGTGCCAGCAGGAAAGACGGGGAGGATATGTGGACCCAGTACTTC. This translates into CASRKDGEDMWTQYF.

This clonotype was seen repeatedly, ten times or more. The rearrangement joins TRBV5-5 to TRBJ1-2; 10 bases line up with TRBD1. V shed 2 bases and J 6 bases; nucleotides not matched to a gene: 4. This CDR3 is built from 14 residues. CDR1 is SGHKS and CDR2 is YYEKEE in the germline V gene (reference sequence). CDR3 sequence reads: CASSLGTGVNGYTF. The CDR3 nucleotides read TGTGCCAGCAGCTTAGGGACAGGGGTCAATGGCTACACCTTC.

This clonotype came up many times. The chain joins TRBV19 to TRBJ2-4; D is perhaps TRBD2 (6 bases). The CDR3 runs 16 residues. The V and J ends lost 1 base and 5 bases respectively, with 15 bases between them. The V gene's germline CDR1 is LNHDA and CDR2 SQIVND (reference sequence). CDR3 in DNA: TGTGCCAGTAGTATAGTGCCCGGCGGGATCCAAAACATTCAGTACTTC. This encodes CASSIVPGGIQNIQYF.

The V and J genes are TRBV6-1 and TRBJ2-5; TRBD2 matches 7 bases. V shed 8 bases and J 3 bases; nucleotides not matched to a gene: 12. Germline CDR1 reads MNHNS; CDR2 reads SASEGT. This CDR3 is 15 amino acids long. The CDR3 reads CASLLGHSGEETQYF. In DNA, the CDR3 is TGTGCCAGCCTCCTAGGCCACAGCGGGGAAGAGACCCAGTACTTC.

The gene calls are TRBV12-5 and TRBJ2-7; perhaps TRBD2 as D (6 bases). CDR1 is LGHNT, CDR2 FRNRAP, per germline. V lost 7 bases and J 2 bases, leaving 12 bases between the germline ends. CDR3 length: 13 amino acids. The CDR3 DNA follows: TGTGCTAGTGCCTTAGGAGGGACCTACGAGCAGTACTTC. Translating it yields CASALGGTYEQYF.

This clonotype has at least ten counts. Written as DNA, the CDR3 is TGTGCCAGCAGCCAGAATGTGAACACTGAAGCTTTCTTT. This sequence encodes CASSQNVNTEAFF. The V call is TRBV7-3, the J call TRBJ1-1; D unclear. The V end lost 5 bases, the J end lost 0 bases, and 7 bases lay between the germline ends. The CDR3 covers 13 residues. From germline, CDR1 is SGHTA and CDR2 FQGTGA.

This chain connects TRBV18 to TRBJ2-2, with a weak D call TRBD2 (5 bases). Looked up from germline, CDR1 is KGHSH and CDR2 is LQKENI. V dropped 0 bases and J dropped 0 bases, with 5 bases sitting between them. The CDR3 runs to 15 residues. CDR3 nucleotide sequence: TGTGCCAGCTCACCACCGACTACGAACACCGGGGAGCTGTTTTTT. Protein: CASSPPTTNTGELFF.

The V gene is TRBV12-5, the J gene TRBJ2-5; D call uncertain. The CDR3 is made up of 15 amino acids. CDR1 and CDR2 from the germline V gene are LGHNT and FRNRAP. V lost 4 bases and J lost 5, with 17 bases in between. This CDR3 is CASGSTLNPVETQYF. CDR3 bases: TGTGCTAGTGGTTCAACTTTGAACCCCGTGGAGACCCAGTACTTC.

This clonotype appeared many times. The V gene is TRBV19, the J gene TRBJ1-2; TRBD1 matches at 9 bases. The CDR3 runs 16 residues. V trimming: 5 bases; J trimming: 2 bases; junction bases outside the gene matches: 9. Germline CDR1 and CDR2: LNHDA and SQIVND (reference sequence). The CDR3 DNA sequence: TGTGCCAGTAGTTTTTCCGGGACAGGGACCAACTATGGCTACACCTTC. Translation gives CASSFSGTGTNYGYTF.

The chain links TRBV6-1 to TRBJ1-6; TRBD1 agrees at 9 bases. The CDR3 length is 16 residues. Germline lookup yields CDR1 MNHNS and CDR2 SASEGT. The V gene end was trimmed by 3 bases and the J gene end by 6 bases; junction bases not matched to a gene: 6. The CDR3 bases are TGTGCCAGCAGTGAGTTGACAGGGGGTCTTAATTCACCCCTCCACTTT. Translation gives CASSELTGGLNSPLHF.

This clonotype was observed a few times. In DNA, the CDR3 is TGTGCCAGCAGTACATATAATAGCAATCAGCCCCAGCATTTT. This codes for CASSTYNSNQPQHF. This chain links TRBV12-3 or TRBV12-4 with TRBJ1-5; D is unclear. The V and J ends lost 5 bases and 0 bases respectively, with 8 bases between them. The CDR3 runs 14 residues.

There are a few counts of this clonotype. V and J are TRBV5-1 and TRBJ2-2; TRBD1 is a possible D gene (5 bases). The CDR3 covers 16 residues. Germline V gives CDR1 SGHRS, CDR2 YFSETQ. V lost 4 bases to trimming and J lost 0 bases, with 13 bases between them. CDR3 sequence: CASSPVWTTNTGELFF. CDR3 DNA sequence: TGCGCCAGCAGCCCCGTTTGGACAACGAACACCGGGGAGCTGTTTTTT.

The chain carries TRBV12-3 or TRBV12-4 and TRBJ2-7, with D uncertain. CDR3 length: 12 residues. Trimming cost V 5 bases and J 2 bases, with 7 bases left between them. The DNA for the CDR3 is TGTGCCAGCAGTAAAGGAGCCTACGAGCAGTACTTC. Translation: CASSKGAYEQYF.

The V call is TRBV11-2, the J call TRBJ1-1; no clear D. The CDR3 is made up of 12 amino acids. The V gene's germline CDR1 is SGHAT and CDR2 FQNNGV. Trimming shortened V by 5 bases and J by 6 bases, and 10 bases separated the two germline ends. The DNA for the CDR3 is TGTGCCAGCAGCATTACATCAGCTGAAGCTTTCTTT. Translating gives CASSITSAEAFF.

The rearrangement links TRBV7-8 to TRBJ1-1; unclear D gene. CDR3 length: 15 amino acids. Germline CDR1 is SGHVS and CDR2 is FQNEAQ. V lost 3 bases, J lost 1 base, and 12 bases lay in between. The CDR3 DNA reads TGTGCCAGCAGCTTCCGCAAGGGATCGAACACTGAAGCTTTCTTT. It translates to CASSFRKGSNTEAFF.

In this sample, this clonotype turned up many times. The rearrangement uses TRBV6-5 and TRBJ2-7; D is undetermined. Trimming took off 5 bases at V and 0 bases at J, with 17 bases between the two ends. This CDR3 has 16 residues. CDR1 and CDR2 (germline): MNHEY, SVGAGI. The CDR3 sequence: CASSLNGGSASYEQYF. DNA of the CDR3: TGTGCCAGCAGTCTCAACGGCGGATCAGCCTCCTACGAGCAGTACTTC.

V gene TRBV6-2 or TRBV6-3 combines with J gene TRBJ1-1; 9 nucleotides align to TRBD1. CDR3 length equals 15 residues. CDR1 is MNHEY and CDR2 is SVGEGT in the germline V gene. J lost 4 bases, V lost 6 bases, and 9 bases had no gene match. The CDR3 DNA follows: TGTGCCAGCAGCACAGTACAGGGGGCGATCACTGAAGCTTTCTTT. It encodes CASSTVQGAITEAFF.

This clonotype was picked up one time. The chain uses TRBV6-1 and TRBJ1-1; 10 positions match TRBD1. CDR3 length equals 13 residues. V shed 10 bases and J 6 bases; nucleotides not matched to a gene: 8. Germline CDR1 reads MNHNS; CDR2 reads SASEGT. The CDR3 region is CATRRGQGAEAFF. In DNA form, the CDR3 reads TGTGCCACCCGCAGAGGACAGGGGGCTGAAGCTTTCTTT.

This clonotype was seen ten or more times. The V and J genes are TRBV6-2 or TRBV6-3 and TRBJ2-5, with 7 bases fitting TRBD1. CDR3 size: 15 residues. Germline V gene data show CDR1 as MNHEY and CDR2 as SVGEGT. V lost 4 bases to trimming and J lost 1 base; unmatched junction nucleotides: 6. This chain's CDR3 is CASSLPGTAQETQYF. In DNA, the CDR3 is TGTGCCAGCAGTTTACCGGGGACAGCCCAAGAGACCCAGTACTTC.

In this sample, this clonotype turned up many times. This chain links TRBV12-3 or TRBV12-4 with TRBJ2-6, with a tentative D call TRBD2 (5 bases). This CDR3 region has 14 residues. V lost 6 bases to trimming and J lost 1 base, with 7 bases between them. CDR3 sequence (DNA): TGTGCCAGCAGGGGCGGGTCTGGGGCCAACGTCCTGACTTTC. Encoded protein: CASRGGSGANVLTF.